This TCR beta chain was documented in a study of response to subunit inactivated influenza vaccine. Findings and caveats of the study: The study's authors posited that every seasonal influenza vaccination enlists few new T cells.

There are 14 residues in the CDR3. After removal of 4 bases from V and 4 bases from J, the junction contained 7 bases not matched to a gene. Looked up from germline, CDR1 is SGDLS and CDR2 is YYNGEE. This clonotype has ten or more counts. Antigen: not known. TCRdb itself ran the RT-PCR reads through MiXCR, one entry per CDR3 protein. Among 600,000 to 700,000 distinct CDR3 sequences listed, 12% to 15% were seen once. Sample: PBMCs from blood, taken roughly 15 days before vaccination. This clonotype originated in a man aged 50 or older who received an inactivated influenza vaccine. The chain recombines TRBV9 with TRBJ2-5; 7 bases map to TRBD2. The CDR3 sequence is CASSPPGGVETQYF. In DNA form, the CDR3 reads TGTGCCAGCAGCCCCCCTGGGGGGGTAGAGACCCAGTACTTC.